The 14 T cell receptor beta chains given below trace back to one sample, sequenced in a study of breast tumors, draining lymph nodes, adjacent tissues (dated by TCRdb to the mid-2010s). The method was multiplex PCR. Instrument on record: Illumina HiSeq 2000. The public reads were quality trimmed at Q25 with fastp and then assembled into clones with MiXCR by TCRdb, keeping productive beta chains. Every distinct CDR3 protein forms one entry, paired with its most common genes and DNA. The sample includes 130,000 or so distinct CDR3 sequences, with 32% observed a single time. The top ten constitute about 2.3% of the sample. The axillary draining lymph nodes of breast cancer patients were the source of the lymph node samples. Sequenced material: axillary lymph node tissue. The receptors shown here come from a female donor with breast cancer. Some clones in this sample may be carry-over from other donors' samples.

This clonotype was recorded many times. The genes are TRBV12-3 or TRBV12-4 and TRBJ2-5; a weak D match, TRBD1 (6 bases). V gave up 6 bases and J gave up 5 bases, with 13 bases separating them. The CDR3 runs 13 residues. The CDR3, as DNA: TGTGCCAGCAGGATAGGGACACGGGAGACCCAGTACTTC. Residues: CASRIGTRETQYF.

This clonotype was recorded at least ten times. The chain employs TRBV2 and TRBJ1-5; 9 bases match TRBD1. J gave up 8 bases and V 5 bases, and 4 bases lay outside the gene matches. The CDR3 runs 13 residues. The germline gives CDR1 SNHLY, CDR2 FYNNEI. This chain's CDR3 is CASSKQGAEPQHF. Here the CDR3 DNA reads TGTGCCAGCAGTAAACAGGGGGCTGAGCCCCAGCATTTT.

A few counts support this clonotype. The chain has TRBV3-1 and TRBJ2-3; 9 bases line up with TRBD2. The CDR3 length is 14 residues. Germline lookup yields CDR1 LGHDT and CDR2 YNNKEL (reference sequence). Unmatched junction bases numbered 1, after V lost 0 bases and J lost 6 bases. The CDR3 loop is CASSQERGGDTQYF. In nucleotides, the CDR3 is TGTGCCAGCAGCCAAGAGCGGGGGGGGGATACGCAGTATTTT.

This clonotype has more than one count but fewer than ten. V is TRBV10-1 and J is TRBJ2-1; unclear D gene. CDR1 WNHNN and CDR2 SYGVQD come from the germline V gene (reference sequence). V lost 3 bases to trimming and J lost 6 bases, with 9 bases between them. This CDR3 spans 13 amino acids. The CDR3 sequence is CASSDTLPNEQFF. The CDR3, as DNA: TGCGCCAGCAGTGATACACTTCCCAATGAGCAGTTCTTC.

Notes on this clonotype: An end of the junction does not agree with germline; a read error may underlie this. The chain employs TRBV5-6 and TRBJ2-3, with TRBD2 identical over 7 bases. Germline CDR1 reads SGHDT; CDR2 reads YYEEEE. The CDR3 length is 16 residues. The DNA of the CDR3 is TGTGCCAGCAGCTCCGGGAGGACTCTGAGCACGGATACGCAGTATTTT. Translating gives CASSSGRTLSTDTQYF.

This clonotype was recorded at least ten times. The V call is TRBV20-1, the J call TRBJ1-5; tentatively, D is TRBD1 (5 bases). V lost 4 bases to trimming and J lost 1 base, with 20 bases between them. The germline gives CDR1 DFQATT, CDR2 SNEGSKA (reference sequence). The CDR3 is 17 residues long. This chain's CDR3 is CSAISLQDGLSNQPQHF. The CDR3, as DNA: TGCAGTGCTATTTCTCTACAGGACGGATTAAGCAATCAGCCCCAGCATTTT.

J is TRBJ2-3 and V is TRBV25-1; 9 bases are shared with TRBD1. Germline CDR1 MGHDK, CDR2 SYGVNS. This CDR3 has 13 amino acids. With 6 bases clipped from V and 10 bases from J, the junction kept 8 bases outside the gene matches. For the CDR3, the DNA is TGTGCCAGCAGGGGACAGGGAACGGGAGCGCAGTATTTT. Its protein is CASRGQGTGAQYF.

This clonotype was seen repeatedly, ten times or more. A much larger clonotype is one base distant, so this may be a read error. The chain's CDR3 is CASSPGQGRTDTQYF. CDR3 DNA: TGTGCCAGCAGCCCTGGACAGGGTCGGACAGATACGCAGTATTTT. The chain carries TRBV7-9 and TRBJ2-3; 8 nucleotides align to TRBD1. This CDR3 has 15 residues. Trimming removed 5 bases from V and 3 bases from J; junction bases left unmatched: 7. Per the germline V gene, CDR1 is SEHNR and CDR2 is FQNEAQ (reference sequence).

This rearrangement joins TRBV12-3 or TRBV12-4 to TRBJ1-1, with 8 positions matching TRBD1. This CDR3 is 14 amino acids long. Trimming at V came to 6 bases and at J to 1 base, leaving 4 bases not matched to a gene. The CDR3 sequence is CASRQGVANTEAFF. The CDR3 nucleotides read TGTGCCAGCAGACAGGGGGTTGCGAACACTGAAGCTTTCTTT.

This clonotype was detected many times. The chain recombines TRBV18 with TRBJ1-3; 9 nucleotides line up with TRBD1. Trimming took 2 bases from V and 3 from J; bases not matched to a gene: 2. Germline-derived CDR1 and CDR2 are KGHSH and LQKENI. The CDR3 sequence is 15 residues long. As DNA, the CDR3 is TGTGCCAGCTCACCAAACAGGGGGCATGGAAACACCATATATTTT. It codes for CASSPNRGHGNTIYF. Full variable domain (rest looked up from reference TRBV18 and TRBJ1-3): NAGVMQNPRHLVRRRGQEARLRCSPMKGHSHVYWYRQLPEEGLKFMVYLQKENIIDESGMPKERFSAEFPKEGPSILRIQQVVRGDSAAYFCASSPNRGHGNTIYFGEGSWLTVV.

About this clonotype: A much larger clone lies a single base off, so this may be a read error. This sequence joins TRBV9 and TRBJ2-7, with D perhaps matching TRBD2 (6 bases). Germline V gene data show CDR1 as SGDLS and CDR2 as YYNGEE. The CDR3 is 15 residues long. The CDR3 DNA reads as TGTGCCAGCAGCGTAGGGGACTCTTATTCCTACGAGCCGTACTTC. This sequence encodes CASSVGDSYSYEPYF.

Ten or more counts support this clonotype. The rearrangement links TRBV7-8 to TRBJ1-4, with D hard to call. The CDR3 loop spans 13 amino acids. The germline CDR1 and CDR2 sequences are SGHVS and FQNEAQ. V lost 6 bases and J lost 3, with 8 bases in between. The DNA of the CDR3 is TGTGCCAGCAGTGGGAAGTCTAATGAAAAACTGTTTTTT. Translating gives CASSGKSNEKLFF. The complete variable domain, with remaining parts taken from reference TRBV7-8 and TRBJ1-4, reads GAGVSQSPRYKVAKRGQDVALRCDPISGHVSLFWYQQALGQGPEFLTYFQNEAQLDKSGLPSDRFFAERPEGSVSTLKIQRTQQEDSAVYLCASSGKSNEKLFFGSGTQLSVL.

The table lists this clonotype with many counts. V and J are TRBV10-1 and TRBJ2-5; D not resolved. The V gene lost 6 bases and the J gene lost 1 base, with 9 bases spanning the gap. This CDR3 has 13 residues. Germline assignment: CDR1 WNHNN and CDR2 SYGVQD (reference sequence). This chain's CDR3 is CASSYSPQETQYF. CDR3 nucleotide sequence: TGCGCCAGCAGCTACTCCCCCCAAGAGACCCAGTACTTC.

This clonotype showed up many times. The V and J genes are TRBV3-1 and TRBJ1-4; D may be TRBD1 (5 bases). The CDR3 is 15 residues long. V lost 1 base and J 5 bases, leaving 11 bases between the germline ends. Germline loops: CDR1 LGHDT, CDR2 YNNKEL (reference sequence). The CDR3 here is CASSQAKGRNEKLFF. CDR3 nucleotide sequence: TGTGCCAGCAGCCAAGCTAAGGGACGGAATGAAAAACTGTTTTTT.